The present T cell receptor (beta chain) was sequenced within a study of blood T cell repertoires in COVID-19. Study background: The analysed material was cDNA or gDNA that came from T cells, B-cell-depleted T cells, or PBMCs.

Clones were read by immunoSEQ multiplex PCR, and TCRdb kept only the in-frame ones, dropping some. In the table there are nearly 45,000 clones, more than 75% of which are singletons. The ends were cut back, 1 base at V and 4 bases at J, with 16 bases in the middle. The CDR3 has 16 residues. Germline CDR1 and CDR2: SGHTA and FQGNSA. The sequence was collected from a man in his 70s with acute or convalescent COVID-19. The sample was peripheral blood. The V call is TRBV7-2, the J call TRBJ1-2, with D uncertain. CDR3 DNA sequence: TGTGCCAGCAGCTTAGTAGGCGGCGGGCTGAGCTATGGCTACACCTTC. It translates to CASSLVGGGLSYGYTF.